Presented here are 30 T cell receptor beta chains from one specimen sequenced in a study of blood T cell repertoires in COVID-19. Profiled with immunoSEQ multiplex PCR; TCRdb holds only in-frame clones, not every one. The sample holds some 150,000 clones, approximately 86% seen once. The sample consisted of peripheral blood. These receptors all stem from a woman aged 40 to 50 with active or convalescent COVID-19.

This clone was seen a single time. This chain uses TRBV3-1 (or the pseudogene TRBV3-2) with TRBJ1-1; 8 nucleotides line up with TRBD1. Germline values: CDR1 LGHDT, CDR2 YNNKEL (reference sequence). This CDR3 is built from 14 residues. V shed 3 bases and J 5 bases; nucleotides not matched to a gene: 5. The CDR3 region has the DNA TGTGCCAGCAGCCAGATGACAGGGGAAACTGAAGCTTTCTTT. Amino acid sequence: CASSQMTGETEAFF.

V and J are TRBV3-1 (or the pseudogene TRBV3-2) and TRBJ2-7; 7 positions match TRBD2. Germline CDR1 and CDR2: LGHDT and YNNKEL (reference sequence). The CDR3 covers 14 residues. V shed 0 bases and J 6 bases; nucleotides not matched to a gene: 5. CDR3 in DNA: TGTGCCAGCAGCCAAGATGGGTCTAGCGGCGAGCAGTACTTC. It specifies CASSQDGSSGEQYF.

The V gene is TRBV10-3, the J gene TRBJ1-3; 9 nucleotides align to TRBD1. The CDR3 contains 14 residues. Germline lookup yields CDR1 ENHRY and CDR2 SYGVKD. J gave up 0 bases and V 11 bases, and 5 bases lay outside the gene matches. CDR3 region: CAVGQGHSGNTIYF. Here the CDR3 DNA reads TGTGCCGTCGGACAGGGGCACTCTGGAAACACCATATATTTT.

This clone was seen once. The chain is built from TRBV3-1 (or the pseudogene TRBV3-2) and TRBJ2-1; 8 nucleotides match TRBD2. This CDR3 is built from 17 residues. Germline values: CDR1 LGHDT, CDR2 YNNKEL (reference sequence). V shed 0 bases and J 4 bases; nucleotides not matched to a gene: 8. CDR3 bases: TGTGCCAGCAGCCAAGATCTGGCGGGGGGTTCTTACAATGAGCAGTTCTTC. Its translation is CASSQDLAGGSYNEQFF.

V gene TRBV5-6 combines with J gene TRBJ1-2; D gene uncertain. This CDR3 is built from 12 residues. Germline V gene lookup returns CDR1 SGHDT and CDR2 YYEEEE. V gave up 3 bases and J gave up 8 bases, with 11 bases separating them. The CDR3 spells CASSYRRGGYTF. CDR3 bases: TGTGCCAGCAGCTACCGACGCGGCGGCTACACCTTC.

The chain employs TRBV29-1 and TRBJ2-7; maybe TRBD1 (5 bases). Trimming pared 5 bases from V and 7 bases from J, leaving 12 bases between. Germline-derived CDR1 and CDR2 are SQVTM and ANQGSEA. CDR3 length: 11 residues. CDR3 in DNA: TGCAGCGTTTGGACACCCGGAGAGCAGTACTTC. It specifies CSVWTPGEQYF.

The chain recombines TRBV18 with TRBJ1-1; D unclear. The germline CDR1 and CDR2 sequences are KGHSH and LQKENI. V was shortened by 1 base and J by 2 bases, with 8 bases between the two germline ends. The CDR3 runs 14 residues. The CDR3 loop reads CASSPLRENTEAFF. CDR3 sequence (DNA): TGTGCCAGCTCACCACTGAGGGAAAACACTGAAGCTTTCTTT.

CDR3 sequence reads: CASSLELEKLFF. The DNA for the CDR3 is TGTGCCAGCAGCTTAGAACTGGAAAAACTGTTTTTT. The chain joins TRBV7-9 to TRBJ1-4; D is unclear. The germline V gene encodes CDR1 SEHNR and CDR2 FQNEAQ (reference sequence). The CDR3 runs to 12 residues. V lost 1 base and J 8 bases, leaving 5 bases between the germline ends.

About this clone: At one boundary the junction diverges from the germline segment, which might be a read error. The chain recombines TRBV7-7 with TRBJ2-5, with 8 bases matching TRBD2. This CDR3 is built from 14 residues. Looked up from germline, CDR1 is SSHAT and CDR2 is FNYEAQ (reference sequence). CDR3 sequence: CASSLGLGQETQYF. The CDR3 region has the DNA TGTGCTAGCAGCTTGGGACTAGGCCAAGAGACCCAGTACTTC.

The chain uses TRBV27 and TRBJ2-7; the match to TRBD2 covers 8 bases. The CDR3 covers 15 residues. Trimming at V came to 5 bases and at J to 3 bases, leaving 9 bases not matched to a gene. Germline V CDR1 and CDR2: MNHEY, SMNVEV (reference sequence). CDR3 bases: TGTGCCAGCAGTCCCCGGGATAGCGGGGTCTACGAGCAGTACTTC. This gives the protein CASSPRDSGVYEQYF.

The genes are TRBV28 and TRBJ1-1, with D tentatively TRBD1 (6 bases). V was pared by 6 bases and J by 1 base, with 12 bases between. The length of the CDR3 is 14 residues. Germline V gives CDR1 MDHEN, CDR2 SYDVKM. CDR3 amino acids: CASRAGGANTEAFF. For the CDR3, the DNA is TGTGCCAGCAGGGCCGGGGGGGCGAACACTGAAGCTTTCTTT.

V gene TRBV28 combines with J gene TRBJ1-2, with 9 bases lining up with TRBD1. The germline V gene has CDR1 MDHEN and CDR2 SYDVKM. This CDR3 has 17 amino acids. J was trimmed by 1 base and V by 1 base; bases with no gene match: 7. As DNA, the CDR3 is TGTGCCAGCAGTTTATATAGAGGGACAGGGCTTAACTATGGCTACACCTTC. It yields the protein CASSLYRGTGLNYGYTF.

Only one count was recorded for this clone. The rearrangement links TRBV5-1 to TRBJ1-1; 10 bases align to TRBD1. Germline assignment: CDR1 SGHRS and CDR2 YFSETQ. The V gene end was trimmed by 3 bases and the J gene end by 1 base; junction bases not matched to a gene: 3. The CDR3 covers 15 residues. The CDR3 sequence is CASSWTGGRNTEAFF. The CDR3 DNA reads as TGCGCCAGCAGCTGGACAGGGGGTAGGAACACTGAAGCTTTCTTT.

The DNA of the CDR3 is TGTGCCAGCAGCTTAGGGACTAGCGGGGGGGCCGGGCAGTTCTTC. Protein: CASSLGTSGGAGQFF. The chain carries TRBV7-2 and TRBJ2-1; the match to TRBD2 covers 15 bases. Germline V gives CDR1 SGHTA, CDR2 FQGNSA. After removal of 1 base from V and 12 bases from J, the junction contained 4 bases not matched to a gene. This CDR3 has 15 residues.

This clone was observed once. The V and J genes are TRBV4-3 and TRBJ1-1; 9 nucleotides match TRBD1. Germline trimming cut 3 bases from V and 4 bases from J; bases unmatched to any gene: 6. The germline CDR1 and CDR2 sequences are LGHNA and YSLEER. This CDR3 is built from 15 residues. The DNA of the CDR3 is TGCGCCAGCAGCCACGAGGGACAGGGAGTCACTGAAGCTTTCTTT. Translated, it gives CASSHEGQGVTEAFF.

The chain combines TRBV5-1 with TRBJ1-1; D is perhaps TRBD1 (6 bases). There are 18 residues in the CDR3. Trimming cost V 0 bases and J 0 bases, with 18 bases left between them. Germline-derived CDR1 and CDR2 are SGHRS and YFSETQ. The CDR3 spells CASSLGATGHKLNTEAFF. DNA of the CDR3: TGCGCCAGCAGCTTGGGAGCGACAGGCCACAAATTGAACACTGAAGCTTTCTTT.

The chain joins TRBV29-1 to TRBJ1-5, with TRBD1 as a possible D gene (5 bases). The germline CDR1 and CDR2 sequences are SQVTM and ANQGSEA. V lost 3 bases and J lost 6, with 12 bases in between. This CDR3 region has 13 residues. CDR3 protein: CSVDRGEGQPQHF. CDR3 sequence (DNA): TGCAGCGTTGATCGGGGGGAGGGTCAGCCCCAGCATTTT.

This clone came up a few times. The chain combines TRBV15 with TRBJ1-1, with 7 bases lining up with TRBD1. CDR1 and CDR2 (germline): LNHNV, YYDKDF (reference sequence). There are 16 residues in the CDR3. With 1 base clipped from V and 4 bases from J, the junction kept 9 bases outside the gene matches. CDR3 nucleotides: TGTGCCACCAGCAGAGGTACAGGGGTCCAACTCACTGAAGCTTTCTTT. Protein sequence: CATSRGTGVQLTEAFF.

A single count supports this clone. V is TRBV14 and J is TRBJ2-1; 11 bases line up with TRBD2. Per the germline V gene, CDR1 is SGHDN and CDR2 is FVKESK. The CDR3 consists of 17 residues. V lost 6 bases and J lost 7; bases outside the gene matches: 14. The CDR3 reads CASSPMLAGGKRNEQFF. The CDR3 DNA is TGTGCCAGCAGTCCGATGCTAGCGGGGGGCAAAAGGAATGAGCAGTTCTTC.

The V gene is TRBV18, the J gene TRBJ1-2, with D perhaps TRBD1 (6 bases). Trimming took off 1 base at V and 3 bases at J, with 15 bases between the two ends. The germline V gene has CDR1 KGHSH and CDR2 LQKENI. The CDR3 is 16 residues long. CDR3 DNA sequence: TGTGCCAGCTCACCACAGGGACAAGCGGTAGACTATGGCTACACCTTC. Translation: CASSPQGQAVDYGYTF.

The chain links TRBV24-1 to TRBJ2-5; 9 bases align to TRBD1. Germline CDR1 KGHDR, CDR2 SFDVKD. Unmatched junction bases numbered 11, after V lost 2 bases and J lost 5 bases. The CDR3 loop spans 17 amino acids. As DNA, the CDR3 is TGTGCCACCAGTGATTACCGGGACAGGGTGAGAGGCGAGACCCAGTACTTC. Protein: CATSDYRDRVRGETQYF.

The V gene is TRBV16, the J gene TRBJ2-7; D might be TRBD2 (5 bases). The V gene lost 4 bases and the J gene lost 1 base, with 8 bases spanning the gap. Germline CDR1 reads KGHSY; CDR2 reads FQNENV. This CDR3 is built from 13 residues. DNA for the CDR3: TGTGCCAGCAGCCCTCCGGGATCCTACGAGCAGTACTTC. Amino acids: CASSPPGSYEQYF.

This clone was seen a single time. The CDR3 region is CASSAGQGGTDTQYF. CDR3 bases: TGCGCCAGCAGTGCGGGACAGGGGGGCACAGATACGCAGTATTTT. This rearrangement joins TRBV10-1 to TRBJ2-3, with 11 bases lining up with TRBD1. Trimming removed 4 bases from V and 1 base from J; junction bases left unmatched: 1. The CDR3 consists of 15 residues. Germline assignment: CDR1 WNHNN and CDR2 SYGVQD (reference sequence).

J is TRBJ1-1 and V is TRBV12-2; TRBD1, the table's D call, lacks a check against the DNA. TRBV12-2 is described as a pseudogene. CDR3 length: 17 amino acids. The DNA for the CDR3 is TGTGCAAGTCGCCCCCCGGGACATAAGGGACTGAACACTGAAGCTTTCTTT. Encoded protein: CASRPPGHKGLNTEAFF.

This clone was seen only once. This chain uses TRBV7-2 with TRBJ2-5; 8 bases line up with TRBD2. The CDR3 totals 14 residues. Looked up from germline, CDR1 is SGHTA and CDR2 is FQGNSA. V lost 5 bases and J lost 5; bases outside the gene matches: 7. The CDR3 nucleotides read TGTGCCAGCAGCGATCACGGGAGGGGCGAGACCCAGTACTTC. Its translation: CASSDHGRGETQYF. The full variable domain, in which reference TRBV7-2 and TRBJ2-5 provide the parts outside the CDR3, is GAGVSQSPSNKVTEKGKDVELRCDPISGHTALYWYRQSLGQGLEFLIYFQGNSAPDKSGLPSDRFSAERTGGSVSTLTIQRTQQEDSAVYLCASSDHGRGETQYFGPGTRLLVL.

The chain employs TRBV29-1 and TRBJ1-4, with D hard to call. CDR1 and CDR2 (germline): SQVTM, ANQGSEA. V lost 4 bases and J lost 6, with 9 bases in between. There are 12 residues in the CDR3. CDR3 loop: CSVAGNYEKLFF. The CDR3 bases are TGCAGCGTTGCCGGGAACTATGAAAAACTGTTTTTT. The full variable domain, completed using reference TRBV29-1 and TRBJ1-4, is SAVISQKPSRDICQRGTSLTIQCQVDSQVTMMFWYRQQPGQSLTLIATANQGSEATYESGFVIDKFPISRPNLTFSTLTVSNMSPEDSSIYLCSVAGNYEKLFFGSGTQLSVL.

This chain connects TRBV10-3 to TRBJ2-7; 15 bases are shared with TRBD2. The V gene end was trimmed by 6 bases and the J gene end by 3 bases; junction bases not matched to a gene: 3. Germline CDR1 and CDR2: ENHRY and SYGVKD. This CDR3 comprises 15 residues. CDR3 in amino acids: CAISRGLAGGYEQYF. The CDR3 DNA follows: TGTGCCATCAGCCGGGGACTAGCGGGGGGCTACGAGCAGTACTTC.

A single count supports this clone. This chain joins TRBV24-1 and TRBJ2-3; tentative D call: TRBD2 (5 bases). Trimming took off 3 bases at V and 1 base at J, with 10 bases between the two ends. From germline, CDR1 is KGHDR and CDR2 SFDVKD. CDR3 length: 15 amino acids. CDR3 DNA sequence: TGTGCCACCAGTGATCCGGGGTCCCGCACAGATACGCAGTATTTT. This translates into CATSDPGSRTDTQYF.

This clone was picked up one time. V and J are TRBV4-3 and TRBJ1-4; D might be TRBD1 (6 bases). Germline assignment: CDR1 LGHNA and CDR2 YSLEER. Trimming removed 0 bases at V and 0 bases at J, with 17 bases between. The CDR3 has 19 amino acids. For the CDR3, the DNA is TGCGCCAGCAGCCAAGATCCAGAAACAGAGGGGGCAACTAATGAAAAACTGTTTTTT. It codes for CASSQDPETEGATNEKLFF.

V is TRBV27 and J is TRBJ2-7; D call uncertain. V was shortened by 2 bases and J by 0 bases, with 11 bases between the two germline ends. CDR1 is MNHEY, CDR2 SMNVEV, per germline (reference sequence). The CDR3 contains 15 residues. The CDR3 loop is CASSLKRHSSYEQYF. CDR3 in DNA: TGTGCCAGCAGTTTAAAACGCCATAGCTCCTACGAGCAGTACTTC.